Given below is one T cell receptor beta chain in context. The antigen is undetermined. This sample is part of a study of T cells expressing NK-cell markers. About the research overall: Serological testing identified most of the eight sequenced donors as HCMV-seropositive and one as seronegative. Study results and limitations: It was still unclear whether expanded NKG2C+ T cell clones were HCMV specific. In about six donors, dominant NKG2C+ clonotypes were roughly 1.0-8% of CD8+ T cells. Where a handful of donors were concerned, these clonotypes also led the CD3+CD56-NKG2C+ fraction.

TCRdb reprocessed the 5' RACE reads and keeps a single row for each CDR3 protein, giving no DNA. This sample's clone table lists under 600,000 distinct CDR3 sequences. Germline V gives CDR1 MGHDK, CDR2 SYGVNS. The CDR3 has 12 amino acids. Sequences were obtained from blood T cells: a sorted CD56 or NKG2C T cell subset, CD4+ or CD8+ T cells, or bulk PBMC T cells (not recorded which). The chain employs TRBV25-1 and TRBJ1-2; TCRdb proposes TRBD1, but this gene call is untestable without DNA. The sequence derives from a woman aged 50 to 60 in good health. The CDR3 loop is CASSPGIGGYTF.